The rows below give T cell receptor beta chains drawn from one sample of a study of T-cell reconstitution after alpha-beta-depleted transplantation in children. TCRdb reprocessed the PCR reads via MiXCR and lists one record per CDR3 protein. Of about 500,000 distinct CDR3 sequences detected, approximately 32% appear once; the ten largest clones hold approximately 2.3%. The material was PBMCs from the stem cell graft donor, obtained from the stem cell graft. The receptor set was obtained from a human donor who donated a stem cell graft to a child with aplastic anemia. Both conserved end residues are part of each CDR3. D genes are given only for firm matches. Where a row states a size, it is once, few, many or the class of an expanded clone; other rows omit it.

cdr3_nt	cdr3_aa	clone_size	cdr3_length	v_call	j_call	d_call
TGCAGCGTTGTAGGGAAGGATACCTACGAGCAGTACTTC	CSVVGKDTYEQYF	NA	13	TRBV29-1	TRBJ2-7	NA
TGTGCCAGCAGTTTCTCCTTGGGCGGGGAGCTGTTTTTT	CASSFSLGGELFF	few	13	TRBV27	TRBJ2-2	NA
TGCAGTGGCCTTGACAGGGGGGCTAATGAAAAACTGTTTTTT	CSGLDRGANEKLFF	NA	14	TRBV20-1	TRBJ1-4	TRBD1
TGTGCCAGCAGCTTAGCTGGTGGGGTGCGCACTGAAGCTTTCTTT	CASSLAGGVRTEAFF	NA	15	TRBV7-2	TRBJ1-1	NA
TGTGCCAGCAGCCAAGTTGATTGGTACGAGCAGTACTTC	CASSQVDWYEQYF	few	13	TRBV4-2	TRBJ2-7	NA
TGTGCCACCAGTGGGAGGACTTCCCTCGATACGCAGTATTTT	CATSGRTSLDTQYF	few	14	TRBV24-1	TRBJ2-3	NA
TGTGCCAGCAGTTCGGACAGGGAGGCTGGTTCACCCCTCCACTTT	CASSSDREAGSPLHF	NA	15	TRBV12-3/TRBV12-4	TRBJ1-6	TRBD1
TGTGCCATCCAGAAAGGGCAGGGTAACGATGAGCAGTTCTTC	CAIQKGQGNDEQFF	NA	14	TRBV10-3	TRBJ2-1	NA
TGCAGTGCTGGTGGAGGGGGGGGCAATGGCTACACCTTC	CSAGGGGGNGYTF	few	13	TRBV20-1	TRBJ1-2	NA
TGCGCCAGCAGACATGGGGGGGCGGACATTCAGTACTTC	CASRHGGADIQYF	NA	13	TRBV5-1	TRBJ2-4	NA
TGTGCCAGCAGCTTGGGACAGTGGAATTCACCCCTCCACTTT	CASSLGQWNSPLHF	NA	14	TRBV7-3	TRBJ1-6	TRBD1
TGTGCCAGCAGTGGCCGACAGGGAAAGGGGATACAAGAGACCCAGTACTTC	CASSGRQGKGIQETQYF	NA	17	TRBV12-3/TRBV12-4	TRBJ2-5	TRBD1
TGTGCCAGCAGTAGGGTCGTCGAGGGGGGGAAGCAGTTCTTC	CASSRVVEGGKQFF	few	14	TRBV6-1	TRBJ2-1	NA
TGTGCCAGCAGTTCATCGAACCGGGTCCTCGAGGGAGCTTTCTTT	CASSSSNRVLEGAFF	few	15	TRBV12-3/TRBV12-4	TRBJ1-1	NA
TGTGCCAGCAGCCCCGACGCCAGGGGGCGGACAGATACGCAGTATTTT	CASSPDARGRTDTQYF	few	16	TRBV7-9	TRBJ2-3	TRBD1
TGTGCCACCAGTGATAACGCAGGGGAGAGGACTGAAGCTTTCTTT	CATSDNAGERTEAFF	few	15	TRBV24-1	TRBJ1-1	NA
TGTGCCAGCAGCGCGGTCCCTAACACTGAAGCTTTCTTT	CASSAVPNTEAFF	NA	13	TRBV9	TRBJ1-1	NA
TGTGCCTGCAGCCGACCTTGGACTAGCGGCAATGAGCAGTTCTTC	CACSRPWTSGNEQFF	NA	15	TRBV3-1	TRBJ2-1	TRBD2
TGTGCCAGCAGCTTAGCGTACGGGTGGCAAGAGACCCAGTACTTC	CASSLAYGWQETQYF	few	15	TRBV7-2	TRBJ2-5	NA
TGTGCCAGCAGGGCAGGGGGCGCGAATGAAAAACTGTTTTTT	CASRAGGANEKLFF	NA	14	TRBV28	TRBJ1-4	TRBD1
TGTGCCAGCTCACCCACGGGACAGGGGCAATATGGCTACACCTTC	CASSPTGQGQYGYTF	few	15	TRBV18	TRBJ1-2	TRBD1
TGCGCCAGCAGCATGAATCAGGGGGGAGGAGAGACCCAGTACTTC	CASSMNQGGGETQYF	NA	15	TRBV5-1	TRBJ2-5	NA
TGTGCCAGCTCACCACCTATTATGGATACGCAGTATTTT	CASSPPIMDTQYF	few	13	TRBV18	TRBJ2-3	NA
TGTGCCAGCAGCTTCCCGGGGGCCGGGGAGCTGTTTTTT	CASSFPGAGELFF	NA	13	TRBV12-3/TRBV12-4	TRBJ2-2	NA
TGTGCCAGCAGCGACCGGACGGGACGCAAGAAGCAGTTCTTC	CASSDRTGRKKQFF	NA	14	TRBV7-9	TRBJ2-1	NA
TGCGCCAGCAGCCAAGATGTGTCCCTGGACTACCTATCCCATGAGCAGTTCTTC	CASSQDVSLDYLSHEQFF	NA	18	TRBV4-1	TRBJ2-1	NA
TGTGCCAGCACAATTCTGGGACCGACCGGGGAGCTGTTTTTT	CASTILGPTGELFF	once	14	TRBV27	TRBJ2-2	NA
TGTGCCAGCAGCCAGCTTTCGCAAGAGACCCAGTACTTC	CASSQLSQETQYF	few	13	TRBV9	TRBJ2-5	NA
TGTGCCAGCAGCCTTTGGACGGGAGCGCCTGAGCAGTTCTTC	CASSLWTGAPEQFF	NA	14	TRBV5-5	TRBJ2-1	NA
TGTGCCAGCAGGTGGAGGATGGACGGAGCTAACTATGGCTACACCTTC	CASRWRMDGANYGYTF	NA	16	TRBV5-6	TRBJ1-2	NA
TGTGCCAGCGGGTTCGACGAGCAGTACTTC	CASGFDEQYF	NA	10	TRBV27	TRBJ2-7	NA
TGCAGCGTTGGCACAGGGGGCGTGAAAGGCTACACCTTC	CSVGTGGVKGYTF	many	13	TRBV29-1	TRBJ1-2	TRBD1
TGTGCCAGCAGCAGGTTAGGAAATGAAAAACTGTTTTTT	CASSRLGNEKLFF	few	13	TRBV7-6	TRBJ1-4	NA
TGTGCCAGCAGTTTAGCCGGGAGAGGTGAGCAGTTCTTC	CASSLAGRGEQFF	NA	13	TRBV12-3/TRBV12-4	TRBJ2-1	NA
TGCAGTGCTAGAGATCGCCGGGGCGCCCTCAACTCCCAAGAGACCCAGTACTTC	CSARDRRGALNSQETQYF	few	18	TRBV20-1	TRBJ2-5	NA
TGCAGCCAAACCCGGGGGGGAGCTGATTCGGAGACCCAGTACTTC	CSQTRGGADSETQYF	NA	15	TRBV20-1	TRBJ2-5	TRBD2
TGTGCCAGCACTTGGGGGAGGAACAATGAGCAGTTCTTC	CASTWGRNNEQFF	NA	13	TRBV6-2/TRBV6-3	TRBJ2-1	NA
TGCAGCGTGAAACTGGGGCTAACGGATGAGCAGTTCTTC	CSVKLGLTDEQFF	few	13	TRBV29-1	TRBJ2-1	NA
TGCGCCAGCAGCTTGAAGGGGCCGGGTGGGAATGAGCAGTTCTTC	CASSLKGPGGNEQFF	NA	15	TRBV5-1	TRBJ2-1	NA
TGTGCCAGCAGCCGCAGGGAATATTACGAGCAGTACTTC	CASSRREYYEQYF	few	13	TRBV7-9	TRBJ2-7	NA
TGTGCCAGCACCCTAAATAACTATGGCTACACCTTC	CASTLNNYGYTF	NA	12	TRBV12-3/TRBV12-4	TRBJ1-2	NA
TGTGCCATCAGTGAACAGGGAAACACTGAAGCTTTCTTT	CAISEQGNTEAFF	NA	13	TRBV10-3	TRBJ1-1	NA
TGTGCCAGCAGTTTGCCCCCGGGACGCCCCTCTGGGGCCAACGTCCTGACTTTC	CASSLPPGRPSGANVLTF	NA	18	TRBV12-3/TRBV12-4	TRBJ2-6	NA
TGTGCCAGCAGTGGACGGACAGGAGCTTTCTTT	CASSGRTGAFF	few	11	TRBV27	TRBJ1-1	TRBD1
TGTGCCAGCAGCCCTCTTGGTTGGGGTGAGCAGTTCTTC	CASSPLGWGEQFF	NA	13	TRBV14	TRBJ2-1	NA
TGTGCCAGCAGTGGACAGGGTTCCTACGAGCAGTACTTC	CASSGQGSYEQYF	NA	13	TRBV27	TRBJ2-7	TRBD1
TGCAGTGCTAGAGAGGGGGGCCTGGACACTGAAGCTTTCTTT	CSAREGGLDTEAFF	few	14	TRBV20-1	TRBJ1-1	NA
TGCAGCGTTGAAGGGTCCCTCGGGACTAGCGTCTACGAGCAGTACTTC	CSVEGSLGTSVYEQYF	few	16	TRBV29-1	TRBJ2-7	TRBD2
TGCAGCGTTGAAGACGCACAGGACACATCCGAGCAGTACTTC	CSVEDAQDTSEQYF	NA	14	TRBV29-1	TRBJ2-7	NA
TGTGCCAGTAGTTTCGTAGCGGGAGGGCCTGGAGATACGCAGTATTTT	CASSFVAGGPGDTQYF	NA	16	TRBV19	TRBJ2-3	TRBD2
TGCGCCAGCAGCCCGCCGGGACAGGGGGATTCACCCCTCCACTTT	CASSPPGQGDSPLHF	few	15	TRBV4-1	TRBJ1-6	TRBD1
TGCAGTGCTAGAAGACCCGACAGGGTGAGCACCTTC	CSARRPDRVSTF	few	12	TRBV20-1	TRBJ1-2	TRBD1
TGTGCCAGCAGCTCGCTAGCGGGTCGCTACAATGAGCAGTTCTTC	CASSSLAGRYNEQFF	few	15	TRBV7-6	TRBJ2-1	TRBD2
TGTGCCAGCAGTTACTCGTTGTACTCGGCCTCTGAAGCTTTCTTT	CASSYSLYSASEAFF	NA	15	TRBV6-2/TRBV6-3	TRBJ1-1	NA
TGCAGTGCTCTTAAGGGAACAGTCCAAGAGACCCAGTACTTC	CSALKGTVQETQYF	NA	14	TRBV20-1	TRBJ2-5	NA
TGTGCCAGCAGTTTAGGGCTAGGGAGAAGCGAGCAGTACTTC	CASSLGLGRSEQYF	few	14	TRBV27	TRBJ2-7	NA
TGTGCCACCAGCAGAGATAAGGGTTTTAATGAAAAACTGTTTTTT	CATSRDKGFNEKLFF	NA	15	TRBV15	TRBJ1-4	NA
TGCGCCAGCAGCCAAGATCCGGGACTAGCCAACAATGAGCAGTTCTTC	CASSQDPGLANNEQFF	NA	16	TRBV4-3	TRBJ2-1	TRBD2
TGCAGCTCCCGACCCGCGGGTGAGCAGTTCTTC	CSSRPAGEQFF	NA	11	TRBV29-1	TRBJ2-1	NA
TGTGCCAGCAGCCGGGACAGGATTAACTATGGCTACACCTTC	CASSRDRINYGYTF	NA	14	TRBV7-2	TRBJ1-2	TRBD1